This is a list of T cell receptor beta chains from one sample in a study of blood T cell repertoires in COVID-19. The method was immunoSEQ multiplex PCR; TCRdb's version includes in-frame clones alone and lacks a portion of them. The sample shows about 70,000 clones, around 86% of them seen only once. Specimen: peripheral blood. The receptors originated from a woman between 18 and 30 years old with acute or convalescent COVID-19. Both conserved end residues are trimmed from each CDR3.

V	length	J	CDR3
TRBV19	13	TRBJ1-1	ASRITGQGGTEAF
TRBV3-1/TRBV3-2	16	TRBJ2-5	ASSQLSEGLPYQETQY
TRBV2	11	TRBJ2-1	ASSPGLGKEQF
TRBV6-1	13	TRBJ1-3	ASSEANLRGDTIY
TRBV6-6	13	TRBJ1-2	ASSLSQGPNYGYT
TRBV5-8	11	TRBJ1-2	ATRLRAHYGYT
TRBV6-5	11	TRBJ1-6	ASSYQGTSPLH
TRBV19	11	TRBJ2-1	ASSALQGHEQF
TRBV28	10	TRBJ1-5	AGGGSNQPQH
TRBV6-2/TRBV6-3	15	TRBJ2-7	ASSYGSSGRSPYEQY
TRBV7-8	11	TRBJ1-5	ASSTDRNQPQH
TRBV5-1	13	TRBJ2-5	ASTNRTGGRETQY
TRBV6-6	12	TRBJ1-2	ASSSGQFTWGYT
TRBV2	12	TRBJ1-5	ASRFGQAGQPQH
TRBV12-3/TRBV12-4	10	TRBJ2-1	ASKSYYNEQF
TRBV11-2	15	TRBJ2-4	ASSWGPTGYGKNIQY
TRBV29-1	13	TRBJ2-6	SVVGGASGANVLT
TRBV15	13	TRBJ1-1	ATSRGRGVGTEAF
TRBV7-2	13	TRBJ2-1	ASSTRLGFDNEQF
TRBV11-2	11	TRBJ1-1	ASRGVMNTEAF
TRBV5-6	13	TRBJ2-1	ASSQTSAPYNEQF
TRBV9	14	TRBJ2-2	ASSVGGQANTGELF
TRBV13	11	TRBJ2-3	ASSLAFEDTQY
TRBV4-1	11	TRBJ1-1	ASSQLRDTEAF
TRBV5-6	12	TRBJ1-2	ASSSFGTANGYT
TRBV5-8	13	TRBJ2-7	ASSLVAGPTYEQY
TRBV5-8	15	TRBJ2-1	ASSDTILAGGPFEQF
TRBV30	12	TRBJ1-1	AWSVDWMNTEAF
TRBV4-1	12	TRBJ1-2	ASRPTGRNYGYT
TRBV4-3	13	TRBJ2-1	ASSQDSGSYNEQF
TRBV12-3/TRBV12-4	11	TRBJ2-7	ASSLPSLDEQY
TRBV5-6	15	TRBJ2-1	ASSLPFRDSGRGEQF
TRBV2	12	TRBJ2-4	ASSETGAGNIQY
TRBV6-5	12	TRBJ1-2	ASSPLGQGYGYT
TRBV7-8	13	TRBJ2-7	ASSSWTSGPYEQY
TRBV12-3/TRBV12-4	11	TRBJ2-4	ASSFSGTNIQY
TRBV7-9	11	TRBJ1-5	ASSFGGNQPQH
TRBV4-3	12	TRBJ1-3	ASSQRTVGNTIY
TRBV11-2	13	TRBJ1-2	ASSLGFSQGYGYT
TRBV19	15	TRBJ1-5	ASSIRGGMGSNQPQH
TRBV4-3	12	TRBJ2-5	ASSQDAGGETQY
TRBV6-5	13	TRBJ1-2	ASSSAGGINYGYT
TRBV28	14	TRBJ1-5	ASSLAQGALVQPQH
TRBV7-9	12	TRBJ2-7	ASSLGGRTYEQY
TRBV5-4	13	TRBJ1-3	ASSSGQGTGNTIY
TRBV13	13	TRBJ2-3	ASRASGGRTDTQY
TRBV4-2	13	TRBJ1-1	ASSQEGTGGTEAF
TRBV24-1	16	TRBJ2-2	ATSDKLTGRGSTGELF
TRBV30	13	TRBJ2-5	AWSPGLAGGETQY
TRBV11-2	14	TRBJ2-5	ASSSFRTSDQETQY
TRBV3-1/TRBV3-2	13	TRBJ2-7	ASSYGTSGAYEQY
TRBV28	10	TRBJ2-1	ASSSQGIEQF
TRBV2	10	TRBJ2-1	ASSGLDNEQF
TRBV6-5	12	TRBJ1-2	ASSLDGQPRGYT
TRBV30	12	TRBJ2-5	AWNPDRVQETQY
TRBV7-2	12	TRBJ2-7	ASSFAGGTYEQY
TRBV6-5	11	TRBJ2-5	ATRPGRSETQY
TRBV29-1	9	TRBJ1-1	SAYFRERAF
TRBV12-3/TRBV12-4	10	TRBJ1-2	ASSSGRGGYT